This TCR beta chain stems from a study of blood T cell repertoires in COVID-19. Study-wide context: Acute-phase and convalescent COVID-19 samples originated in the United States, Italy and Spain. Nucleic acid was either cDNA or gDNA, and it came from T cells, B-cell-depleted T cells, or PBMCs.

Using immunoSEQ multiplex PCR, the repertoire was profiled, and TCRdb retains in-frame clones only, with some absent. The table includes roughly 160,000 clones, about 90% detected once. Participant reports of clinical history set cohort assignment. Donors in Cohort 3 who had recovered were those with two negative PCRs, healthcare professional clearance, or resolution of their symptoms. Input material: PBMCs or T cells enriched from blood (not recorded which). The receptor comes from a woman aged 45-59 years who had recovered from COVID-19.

The CDR3 nucleotides are TGCGCCAGCAGCCCCGTCTTGACAGATACGCAGTATTTT. This translates into CASSPVLTDTQYF. The V and J genes are TRBV4-1 and TRBJ2-3, with D unresolved. The V gene lost 4 bases and the J gene lost 3 bases, with 8 bases spanning the gap. This CDR3 is built from 13 residues. Germline lookup yields CDR1 MGHRA and CDR2 YSYEKL.